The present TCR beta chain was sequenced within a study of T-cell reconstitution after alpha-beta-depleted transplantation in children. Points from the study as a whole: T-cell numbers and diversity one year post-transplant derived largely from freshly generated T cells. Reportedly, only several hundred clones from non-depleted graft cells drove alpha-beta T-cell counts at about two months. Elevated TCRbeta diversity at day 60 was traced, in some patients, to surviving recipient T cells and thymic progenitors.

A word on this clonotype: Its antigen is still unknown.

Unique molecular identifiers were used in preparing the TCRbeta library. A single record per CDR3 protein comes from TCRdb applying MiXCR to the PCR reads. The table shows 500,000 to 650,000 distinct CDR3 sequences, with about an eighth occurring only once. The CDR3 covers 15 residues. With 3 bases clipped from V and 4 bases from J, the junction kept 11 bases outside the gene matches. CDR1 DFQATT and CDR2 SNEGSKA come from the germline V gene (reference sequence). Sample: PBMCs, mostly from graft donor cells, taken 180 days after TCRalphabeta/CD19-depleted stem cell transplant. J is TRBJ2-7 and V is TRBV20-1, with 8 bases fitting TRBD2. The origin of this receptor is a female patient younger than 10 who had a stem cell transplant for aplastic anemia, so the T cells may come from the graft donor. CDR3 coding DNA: TGCAGTGCTAGTAGACCGGGAGGGCGGTGGTACGAGCAGTACGTC. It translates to CSASRPGGRWYEQYV.